Presented here are 28 T cell receptor beta chains from one specimen sequenced in a study of cytomegalovirus exposure and HLA in healthy donors. PCR employed 60 Vbeta and 13 Jbeta primers. The repertoire was sequenced with immunoSEQ multiplex PCR; TCRdb's copy has only in-frame clones and lacks some. The table shows under 200,000 clones, with around 82% occurring only once. What was sequenced was PBMCs. The receptor source for this set is a man aged 30 to 45 in good health and CMV-seronegative.

This chain connects TRBV19 to TRBJ2-5; 14 positions agree with TRBD2. J gave up 5 bases and V 4 bases, and 9 bases lay outside the gene matches. The CDR3 extends over 17 amino acids. The germline CDR1 and CDR2 sequences are LNHDA and SQIVND (reference sequence). The DNA of the CDR3 is TGTGCCAGTAGTACCTCATCCGGACTAGCGGGAGGTGAGACCCAGTACTTC. Its protein product is CASSTSSGLAGGETQYF.

The chain combines TRBV6-1 with TRBJ1-4, with 9 bases fitting TRBD1. With 4 bases clipped from V and 7 bases from J, the junction kept 10 bases outside the gene matches. The CDR3 sequence is 16 residues long. Looked up from germline, CDR1 is MNHNS and CDR2 is SASEGT. The CDR3 DNA reads as TGTGCCAGCAGTGTCCCAACAGGGGGCGCGATTGAAAAACTGTTTTTT. It translates to CASSVPTGGAIEKLFF.

The rearrangement joins TRBV28 to TRBJ1-6, with D perhaps TRBD1 (5 bases). Germline values: CDR1 MDHEN, CDR2 SYDVKM. The CDR3 totals 15 residues. V lost 7 bases and J 9 bases, leaving 19 bases between the germline ends. Written as DNA, the CDR3 is TGTGCCAGCAATAACCAGGGAGGACGGGGTTCACCCCTCCACTTT. Translated: CASNNQGGRGSPLHF.

This chain joins TRBV5-1 and TRBJ2-1, with no clear D. Trimming cost V 0 bases and J 0 bases, with 10 bases left between them. CDR3 length equals 16 residues. Per germline, CDR1 SGHRS and CDR2 YFSETQ. CDR3 sequence (DNA): TGCGCCAGCAGCTTGGGAAGTCTAAGCTCCTACAATGAGCAGTTCTTC. It encodes CASSLGSLSSYNEQFF.

The chain carries TRBV5-6 and TRBJ2-1; no reliable D call. The CDR3 contains 14 residues. Germline loops: CDR1 SGHDT, CDR2 YYEEEE. V was pared by 4 bases and J by 3 bases, with 11 bases between. The CDR3 reads CASSPPPGYNEQFF. The CDR3 DNA follows: TGTGCCAGCAGCCCGCCACCGGGCTACAATGAGCAGTTCTTC.

The J gene is TRBJ2-7, the V gene TRBV6-1; 10 bases agree with TRBD2. There are 16 residues in the CDR3. J was trimmed by 2 bases and V by 2 bases; bases with no gene match: 6. In germline, CDR1 is MNHNS, CDR2 SASEGT. The CDR3 DNA follows: TGTGCCAGCAGTGAACTGCGACTAGCGGGCACCTACGAGCAGTACTTC. Amino acid sequence: CASSELRLAGTYEQYF.

This clone was counted a few times. The J gene is TRBJ1-5, the V gene TRBV15; D unresolved. Per germline, CDR1 LNHNV and CDR2 YYDKDF (reference sequence). With 1 base removed from V and 6 bases from J, the gap between germline ends came to 13 bases. The CDR3 contains 15 residues. CDR3 region: CATSRGGSESQPQHF. The CDR3 coding sequence is TGTGCCACCAGCAGAGGAGGCAGTGAGAGTCAGCCCCAGCATTTT.

In this sample, this clone turned up once. The chain links TRBV6-6 to TRBJ1-1; weak D call: TRBD1 (5 bases). With 8 bases removed from V and 4 bases from J, the gap between germline ends came to 17 bases. Germline CDR1 MNHNY, CDR2 SVGAGI (reference sequence). The CDR3 covers 14 residues. In DNA, the CDR3 is TGTGCCAGCGTTCTCCAGGGTCTGGGCACTGAAGCTTTCTTT. Translation: CASVLQGLGTEAFF.

This chain joins TRBV4-3 and TRBJ2-7; TRBD1 might be the D (6 bases). The CDR3 consists of 16 residues. Deletions cut 0 bases from V and 6 bases from J, with 18 bases between. Germline V lookup: CDR1 LGHNA, CDR2 YSLEER. CDR3: CASSQERWGREVEQYF. CDR3 sequence (DNA): TGCGCCAGCAGCCAAGAGAGGTGGGGGCGAGAAGTCGAGCAGTACTTC.

A few counts support this clone. Relative to the germline gene, one junction end is altered; a read error may explain this. The genes are TRBV7-9 and TRBJ1-2, with 8 bases that match TRBD1. The germline V gene has CDR1 SEHNR and CDR2 FQNEAQ (reference sequence). The CDR3 has 12 residues. The CDR3 loop is CSSSQRGQEHTF. The CDR3 coding sequence is TGTTCCAGCAGCCAGCGGGGACAGGAGCACACCTTC.

The chain carries TRBV5-1 and TRBJ2-7; D is possibly TRBD2 (5 bases). V dropped 0 bases and J dropped 0 bases, with 16 bases sitting between them. The CDR3 runs 17 residues. Germline CDR1 SGHRS, CDR2 YFSETQ. The CDR3 DNA follows: TGCGCCAGCAGCTTGGTTTCGGCCGGGATGAGCTCCTACGAGCAGTACTTC. It codes for CASSLVSAGMSSYEQYF. The full variable domain, in which reference TRBV5-1 and TRBJ2-7 provide the parts outside the CDR3, is KAGVTQTPRYLIKTRGQQVTLSCSPISGHRSVSWYQQTPGQGLQFLFEYFSETQRNKGNFPGRFSGRQFSNSRSEMNVSTLELGDSALYLCASSLVSAGMSSYEQYFGPGTRLTVT.

The sample holds a few counts of this clone. The chain has TRBV5-1 and TRBJ1-2; 11 bases map to TRBD1. Per the germline V gene, CDR1 is SGHRS and CDR2 is YFSETQ. CDR3 size: 15 residues. Trimming took 4 bases from V and 4 from J; bases not matched to a gene: 6. The CDR3 loop reads CASSERTGGTYGYTF. CDR3 DNA sequence: TGCGCCAGCAGCGAAAGGACAGGGGGCACCTATGGCTACACCTTC.

The gene calls are TRBV11-3 and TRBJ2-7, with TRBD2 matching 9 bases. The CDR3 runs 19 residues. The germline CDR1 and CDR2 sequences are SGHNT and YENEEA. Trimming cost V 0 bases and J 0 bases; bases outside gene matches: 12. The CDR3 DNA is TGTGCCAGCAGCTTAGATCCCGTGCTAGCGGGAATGTCCTCCTACGAGCAGTACTTC. Protein sequence: CASSLDPVLAGMSSYEQYF.

Details on this clone: At one end the junction does not follow the germline gene, possibly because of a read error. This rearrangement joins TRBV7-2 to TRBJ2-7, with no clear D. The CDR3 extends over 14 amino acids. Germline values: CDR1 SGHTA, CDR2 FQGNSA. CDR3 in amino acids: CASSVAAVAYEQYF. The CDR3 DNA follows: TGTGCCAGCAGCGTAGCCGCGGTTGCCTACGAGCAGTACTTC.

This chain joins TRBV18 and TRBJ2-5, with no clear D. Germline V gene data show CDR1 as KGHSH and CDR2 as LQKENI. Trimming removed 6 bases from V and 1 base from J, with 15 bases in between. This CDR3 spans 15 amino acids. CDR3 nucleotides: TGTGCCAGCTCTCCCACCAAAGCCCGCCAAGAGACCCAGTACTTC. Its translation: CASSPTKARQETQYF. Complete variable domain (other parts from reference TRBV18 and TRBJ2-5): NAGVMQNPRHLVRRRGQEARLRCSPMKGHSHVYWYRQLPEEGLKFMVYLQKENIIDESGMPKERFSAEFPKEGPSILRIQQVVRGDSAAYFCASSPTKARQETQYFGPGTRLLVL.

This clone has more than one count but fewer than ten. V is TRBV9 and J is TRBJ2-5, with 10 positions matching TRBD1. The CDR3 extends over 16 amino acids. The trim removed 2 bases at V and 3 bases at J, leaving 7 bases unmatched. Germline V CDR1 and CDR2: SGDLS, YYNGEE. Here the CDR3 DNA reads TGTGCCAGCAGCGTCTTCTCTGGGACAGGGGAAGAGACCCAGTACTTC. This sequence encodes CASSVFSGTGEETQYF.

This clone was observed a few times. V is TRBV5-1 and J is TRBJ2-7; 8 bases match TRBD1. Per germline, CDR1 SGHRS and CDR2 YFSETQ. V gave up 4 bases and J gave up 1 base; unmatched junction bases: 7. The CDR3 has 15 residues. CDR3 sequence reads: CASSHRDRRSYEQYF. The CDR3 DNA reads as TGCGCCAGCAGCCACCGGGACAGGCGTTCCTACGAGCAGTACTTC. The whole variable domain, remainder taken from reference TRBV5-1 and TRBJ2-7, is KAGVTQTPRYLIKTRGQQVTLSCSPISGHRSVSWYQQTPGQGLQFLFEYFSETQRNKGNFPGRFSGRQFSNSRSEMNVSTLELGDSALYLCASSHRDRRSYEQYFGPGTRLTVT.

This chain links TRBV6-1 with TRBJ2-7; 9 bases line up with TRBD2. Trimming took 2 bases from V and 2 from J; bases not matched to a gene: 4. Germline loops: CDR1 MNHNS, CDR2 SASEGT. The CDR3 covers 15 residues. The CDR3, as DNA: TGTGCCAGCAGTGAACGCGTAGCGGGGGCCTACGAGCAGTACTTC. It yields the protein CASSERVAGAYEQYF.

The chain uses TRBV7-9 and TRBJ2-5; D possibly corresponds to TRBD1 (6 bases). Germline CDR1 reads SEHNR; CDR2 reads FQNEAQ (reference sequence). The CDR3 contains 15 residues. With 1 base removed from V and 0 bases from J, the gap between germline ends came to 9 bases. The CDR3 region has the DNA TGTGCCAGCAGCTTAGGGGGGCCGGACCAAGAGACCCAGTACTTC. It encodes CASSLGGPDQETQYF.

This clone has only a few counts. This chain uses TRBV6-1 with TRBJ1-1, with 7 bases identical to TRBD1. This CDR3 is built from 13 residues. Unmatched junction bases numbered 2, after V lost 2 bases and J lost 5 bases. CDR1 is MNHNS and CDR2 is SASEGT in the germline V gene. DNA of the CDR3: TGTGCCAGCAGTGAACAGGGGGAGACTGAAGCTTTCTTT. Its translation: CASSEQGETEAFF.

This chain connects TRBV6-6 to TRBJ2-1, with unresolved D. The germline V and J ends were trimmed by 6 bases and 5 bases, with 11 bases remaining between them. Germline V gives CDR1 MNHNY, CDR2 SVGAGI (reference sequence). The CDR3 contains 13 residues. DNA for the CDR3: TGTGCCAGCAGACAATCGCTGAACAATGAGCAGTTCTTC. Its translation is CASRQSLNNEQFF.

V and J are TRBV27 and TRBJ2-3; 8 bases are shared with TRBD2. CDR1 is MNHEY and CDR2 is SMNVEV in the germline V gene (reference sequence). With V trimmed by 1 base and J by 2 bases, 5 bases remained unmatched. The CDR3 extends over 16 amino acids. The CDR3 sequence is CASSLYLREVTDTQYF. The CDR3 DNA is TGTGCCAGCAGTTTATACCTGCGGGAGGTCACAGATACGCAGTATTTT.

This clone was seen more than once but under ten times. The chain uses TRBV25-1 and TRBJ2-3; D may be TRBD2 (5 bases). Germline V gene data show CDR1 as MGHDK and CDR2 as SYGVNS. Trimming removed 2 bases at V and 0 bases at J, with 12 bases between. This CDR3 has 16 residues. The CDR3 region is CASSENRGGSTDTQYF. DNA for the CDR3: TGTGCCAGCAGTGAAAACCGGGGTGGGAGCACAGATACGCAGTATTTT.

The rearrangement uses TRBV9 and TRBJ1-3; unclear D gene. The CDR3 is made up of 15 amino acids. Germline values: CDR1 SGDLS, CDR2 YYNGEE. V lost 4 bases and J lost 2, with 13 bases in between. In DNA, the CDR3 is TGTGCCAGCAGCCTCAGTGGCGGCCCTGGAAACACCATATATTTT. Its translation is CASSLSGGPGNTIYF.

V gene TRBV2 combines with J gene TRBJ1-1, with TRBD1 identical over 8 bases. Losses at the gene ends were 3 bases for V and 5 bases for J; bases not matched to a gene: 5. In germline, CDR1 is SNHLY, CDR2 FYNNEI. This CDR3 has 14 residues. DNA for the CDR3: TGTGCCAGCAGTGACCGGACAGGGTGGACTGAAGCTTTCTTT. It translates to CASSDRTGWTEAFF.

This clone was detected only a few times. The genes are TRBV19 and TRBJ2-4, with 9 bases aligning to TRBD2. The trim removed 0 bases at V and 6 bases at J, leaving 3 bases unmatched. The CDR3 loop spans 15 amino acids. The germline CDR1 and CDR2 sequences are LNHDA and SQIVND (reference sequence). The CDR3: CASSIDAGGPNIQYF. CDR3 coding DNA: TGTGCCAGTAGTATAGATGCGGGGGGGCCAAACATTCAGTACTTC.

The chain carries TRBV7-9 and TRBJ2-7, with unresolved D. V lost 0 bases and J lost 7, with 7 bases in between. The CDR3 runs 12 residues. CDR1 is SEHNR, CDR2 FQNEAQ, per germline (reference sequence). The CDR3 DNA sequence: TGTGCCAGCAGCTTAGCCGCTAGGGAGCAGTACTTC. Its translation is CASSLAAREQYF.

The gene calls are TRBV7-2 and TRBJ2-1; 13 nucleotides align to TRBD2. With V trimmed by 8 bases and J by 7 bases, 2 bases remained unmatched. There are 13 residues in the CDR3. CDR1 and CDR2 from the germline V gene are SGHTA and FQGNSA. DNA of the CDR3: TGTGCCAGCGAGACTAGCGGGAGGAATGAGCAGTTCTTC. As protein: CASETSGRNEQFF.